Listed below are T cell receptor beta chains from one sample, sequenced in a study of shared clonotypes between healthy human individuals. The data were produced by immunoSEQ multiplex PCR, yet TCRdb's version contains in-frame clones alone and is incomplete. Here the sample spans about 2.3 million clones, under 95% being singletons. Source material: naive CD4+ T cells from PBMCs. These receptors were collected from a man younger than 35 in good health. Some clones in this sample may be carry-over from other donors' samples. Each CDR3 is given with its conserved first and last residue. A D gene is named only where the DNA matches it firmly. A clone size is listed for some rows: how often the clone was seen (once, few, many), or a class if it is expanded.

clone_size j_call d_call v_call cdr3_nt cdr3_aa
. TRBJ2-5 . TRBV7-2 TGTGCCAGCAGCGAAAAGGACAAAGAGACCCAGTACTTC CASSEKDKETQYF
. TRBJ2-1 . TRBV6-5 TGTGCCAGCAGTTACGAGGGTAACGAGCAGTTCTTC CASSYEGNEQFF
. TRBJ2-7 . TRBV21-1 TGTGCCAGCAGCAAAGGGACCTACGAGCAGTACTTC CASSKGTYEQYF
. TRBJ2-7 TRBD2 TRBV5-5 TGTGCCAGCAGCTCCAAAAGGAGCGGGGGCTACGAGCAGTACTTC CASSSKRSGGYEQYF
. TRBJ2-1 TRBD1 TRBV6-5 TGTGCCAGCCAGCCCAGGGACAGGGTTTACAATGAGCAGTTCTTC CASQPRDRVYNEQFF
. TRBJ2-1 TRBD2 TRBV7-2 TGTGCCAGCAGCTCAGGACTAGCCTACAATGAGCAGTTCTTC CASSSGLAYNEQFF
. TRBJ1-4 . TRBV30 TGTGCCTGGAGTTCACTAGGAGTTAATGAAAAACTGTTTTTT CAWSSLGVNEKLFF
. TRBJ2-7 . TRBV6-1 TGTGCCAGCAGTGAAGGGTGGCGGCGGCAGATAGAGCAGTACTTC CASSEGWRRQIEQYF
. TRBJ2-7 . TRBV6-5 TGTGCCAGCAGCCTGAATCATAACTCCTACGAGCAGTACTTC CASSLNHNSYEQYF
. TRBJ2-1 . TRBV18 TGTGCCAGCTCACCCTTGGCGAGGCTGAGCTCCTACAATGAGCAGTTCTTC CASSPLARLSSYNEQFF
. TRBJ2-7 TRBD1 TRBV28 TGTGCCAGCAGTACACAGGGACAGGCGCCCTACGAGCAGTACTTC CASSTQGQAPYEQYF
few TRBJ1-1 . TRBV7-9 TGTGCCAGCAGCCTAGTACAGGGTGAAGCTTTCTTT CASSLVQGEAFF
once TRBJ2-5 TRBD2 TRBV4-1 TGCGCCAGCAGCCAAGGCGTTGGACTAGGAGGGACCCAGTACTTC CASSQGVGLGGTQYF
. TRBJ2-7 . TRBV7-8 TGTGCCAGCAGCTTACGACAGGGACTCTACGAGCAGTACTTC CASSLRQGLYEQYF
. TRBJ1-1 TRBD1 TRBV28 TGTGCCAGCAGTCTCAGAGGGAGCAGGGGGCTGGACACTGAAGCTTTCTTT CASSLRGSRGLDTEAFF
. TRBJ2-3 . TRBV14 TGTGCCAGCAGCCACCTAAGAGCGGGAGATACGCAGTATTTT CASSHLRAGDTQYF
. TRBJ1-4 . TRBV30 TGTGCCTGGAGTCGCCAGGGGGAAAAACTGTTTTTT CAWSRQGEKLFF
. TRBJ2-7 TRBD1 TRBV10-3 TGTGCCATCAGTGGAAGACAGGGGAAGTACGAGCAGTACTTC CAISGRQGKYEQYF
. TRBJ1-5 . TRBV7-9 TGTGCCAGCAGCTCGCGGGGGAATCAGCCCCAGCATTTT CASSSRGNQPQHF
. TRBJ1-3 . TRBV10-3 TGTGCCATCAGTGAAGGGGGGCTAGGAGGAAACACCATATATTTT CAISEGGLGGNTIYF
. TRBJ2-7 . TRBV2 TGTGCCAGCAACCCTCTGCGGGACTCCTACGAGCAGTACTTC CASNPLRDSYEQYF
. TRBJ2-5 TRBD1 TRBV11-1 TGTGCCAGCAGCCCCGGGACAGCCTCCCAAGAGACCCAGTACTTC CASSPGTASQETQYF
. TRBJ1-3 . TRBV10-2 TGCGCCCCAAAGTGGAGGAACTTTTCAGCGCCGGGAAACACCATATATTTT CAPKWRNFSAPGNTIYF
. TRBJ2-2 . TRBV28 TGTGCCAGCAGTTTACTGAGACAGGAACTGTTTTTT CASSLLRQELFF
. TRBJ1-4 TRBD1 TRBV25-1 TGTGCCAGCAGTGCCGGGACAGGGCATGAAAAACTGTTTTTT CASSAGTGHEKLFF
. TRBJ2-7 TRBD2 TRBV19 TGTGCCAGTAGGCGGGCGGGGGAGAGCTCCTACGAGCAGTACTTC CASRRAGESSYEQYF
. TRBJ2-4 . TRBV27 TGTGCCAGCAGTTTATTAGGCAGGGCCGATTCCAAAAACATTCAGTACTTC CASSLLGRADSKNIQYF
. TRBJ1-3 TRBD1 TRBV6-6 TGTGCCAGCAGCGAGATCAGGGGGTACGGAAACACCATATATTTT CASSEIRGYGNTIYF
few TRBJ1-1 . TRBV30 TGTGCCTGGGGGGAGAGCGGGTGGGCTTTCTTT CAWGESGWAFF
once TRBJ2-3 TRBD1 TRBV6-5 TGTGCCAGCAGCTGGGACAGGAGCACAGATACGCAGTATTTT CASSWDRSTDTQYF
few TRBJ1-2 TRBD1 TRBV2 TGTGCCAGCAGCGACAGGGTATCGTCCCGCTACACCTTC CASSDRVSSRYTF
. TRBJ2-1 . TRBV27 TGTGCCAGCAGTTTAACTTGGGAGGCAAACAATGAGCAGTTCTTC CASSLTWEANNEQFF
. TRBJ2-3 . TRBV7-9 TGTGCCAGCAGTTTTTCCGGGACAAGCACAGATACGCAGTATTTT CASSFSGTSTDTQYF
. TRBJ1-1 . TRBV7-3 TGTGCCAGTGGGACTTCGAACACTGAAGCTTTCTTT CASGTSNTEAFF
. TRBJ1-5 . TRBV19 TGTGCCAGTAGTATAGTGAGGAGCCTCGACGGCCAGCCCCAGCATTTT CASSIVRSLDGQPQHF
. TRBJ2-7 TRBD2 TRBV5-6 TGTGCCAGCAGCTTCGGGAGGCCCTACGAGCAGTACTTC CASSFGRPYEQYF
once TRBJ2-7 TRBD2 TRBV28 TGTGCCAGCAGTTCTCCCAGCGGGGGGCGCTACGAGCAGTACTTC CASSSPSGGRYEQYF
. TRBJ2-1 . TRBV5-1 TGCGCCAGCAGCTTGGGTGGTTCGAGCTCCTACAATGAGCAGTTCTTC CASSLGGSSSYNEQFF
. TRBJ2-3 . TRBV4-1 TGCGCCAGCAGCCGATCCGGGACTCGTGACACAGATACGCAGTATTTT CASSRSGTRDTDTQYF
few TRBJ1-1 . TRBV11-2 TGTGCCAGCAGCTTTTTCGGATTACGCGTGGGAGCTTTCTTT CASSFFGLRVGAFF
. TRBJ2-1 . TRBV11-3 TGTGCCAGCAGCCCAGCTCCCCCGGATAAGCAGTTCTTC CASSPAPPDKQFF
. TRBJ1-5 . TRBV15 TGTGCCACCAGCAGAGATTTAGTCTTGCGGCAGGCTAGCAATCAGCCCCAGCATTTT CATSRDLVLRQASNQPQHF
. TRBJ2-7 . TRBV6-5 TGTGCCAGCAGTTACCGAGGGCGGACCGGCGCCTACGAGCAGTACTTC CASSYRGRTGAYEQYF
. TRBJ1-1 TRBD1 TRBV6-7 TGTGCCAGCAGTACGGACAGGGAAGCTTTCTTT CASSTDREAFF
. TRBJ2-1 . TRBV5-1 TGCGCCAGCTGGGTAGGGTCCCCCATAGGCAATGAGCAGTTCTTC CASWVGSPIGNEQFF
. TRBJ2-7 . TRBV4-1 TGCGCCAGCAGCCGGGGGCACCAAGGGACGGCCTCCTACGAGCAGTACTTC CASSRGHQGTASYEQYF
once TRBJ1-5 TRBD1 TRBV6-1 TGTGCCAGCAGTGAAGCCAGGGGGATTCAGCCCCAGCATTTT CASSEARGIQPQHF
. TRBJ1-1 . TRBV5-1 TGCGCCAGCAGCTTCGGGGTTGAAGCTTTCTTT CASSFGVEAFF
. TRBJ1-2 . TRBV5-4 TGTGCCAGCAGCCGGGCGTTAGACTATGGCTACACCTTC CASSRALDYGYTF
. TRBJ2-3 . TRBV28 TGTGCCAGCAGTTCCGCAGGACGGGACTCACATCGCCCCGATACGCAGTATTTT CASSSAGRDSHRPDTQYF
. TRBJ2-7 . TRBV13 TGTGCCAGCAGCTCCCCGTCCGTCGGTACACCCCACGAGCAGTACTTC CASSSPSVGTPHEQYF
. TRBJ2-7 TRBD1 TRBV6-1 TGTGCCAGCAGGGGGACAGCCGATTCCTACGAGCAGTACTTC CASRGTADSYEQYF
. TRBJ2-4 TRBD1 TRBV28 TGTGCCAGCAGCCGAATGGACAGGGGACGTTCTAACATTCAGTACTTC CASSRMDRGRSNIQYF
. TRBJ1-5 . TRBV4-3 TGCGCCAGCAGCCAAGGGGGAGACAATCAGCCCCAGCATTTT CASSQGGDNQPQHF
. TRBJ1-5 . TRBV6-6 TGTGCCAGCAGTGGGCCTCAGGGGTTAGCGGGGCCCCAGCATTTT CASSGPQGLAGPQHF